This paragraph reports one TCR beta chain. The antigen is unknown. The sample comes from a study of CD8+ T cells in alopecia areata. RNA was isolated and reverse transcribed to cDNA, the sequencing template. Method: immunoSEQ multiplex PCR; TCRdb's copy keeps in-frame clones and lacks some. Found here are approximately 150,000 clones, roughly 60% of them singletons; the top ten hold approximately 4.8%. Broader study findings: Scalp specimens additionally yield sequences from normal skin's resident alphabeta T cells.

Looked up from germline, CDR1 is SGHAT and CDR2 is FQNNGV. V shed 1 base and J shed 6 bases, with 16 bases lying between them. The CDR3 runs to 15 residues. The chain links TRBV11-2 to TRBJ2-7, with D perhaps TRBD2 (6 bases). The specimen sequenced was CD4+ T cells sorted from blood. This receptor was identified in a human donor in good health. The CDR3 protein is CASSLGEGRGIEQYF. For the CDR3, the DNA is TGTGCCAGCAGCTTAGGTGAGGGGCGGGGCATCGAGCAGTACTTC.